This paragraph covers one TCR beta chain sequence. Its target is unknown. The data are from a study of immune evolution from preneoplasia to lung adenocarcinoma. Data came from immunoSEQ multiplex PCR; TCRdb stores just in-frame clones and leaves some out. Among several thousand clones listed, around 85% were seen once. The germline gives CDR1 MRHNA, CDR2 SNTAGT. This CDR3 region has 14 residues. V was clipped by 7 bases and J by 5 bases, with 16 bases between them. Study outcomes and limitations: Top clone share appeared to fall from AAH through AIS, MIA, adenocarcinoma. T cell clonality was higher in KRAS-mutant than EGFR-mutant or wild-type nodules.

Between about 2013 and 2018, patients underwent resection in Japan or China. After pathologic assessment, macro-dissection selected premalignant or tumor cells for extraction. The TCR originated in a person between 70 and 80 years old with lung adenocarcinoma. What was sequenced was FFPE minimally invasive lung adenocarcinoma tissue. The chain combines TRBV6-4 with TRBJ2-3, with D possibly matching TRBD1 (6 bases). This CDR3 is CASIHQRGGDTQYF. As DNA, the CDR3 is TGTGCCAGCATACATCAACGAGGGGGAGATACGCAGTATTTT.